This TCR beta chain was sequenced for a study of immune evolution from preneoplasia to lung adenocarcinoma. Generated by immunoSEQ multiplex PCR, the TCRdb table keeps only in-frame clones and is missing some. The sample consists of some 6,500 clones, roughly 80% of them appearing once. V lost 4 bases, J lost 3 bases, and 13 bases lay in between. This CDR3 has 14 amino acids. In germline, CDR1 is MGHRA, CDR2 YSYEKL. This clone came up once. The chain joins TRBV4-1 to TRBJ2-7; D may be TRBD1 (6 bases). This receptor was identified in a donor older than 65 with lung adenocarcinoma. Material: FFPE lung adenocarcinoma in situ tissue. DNA of the CDR3: TGCGCCAGCAGCCCTTACGACAGGAGCTACGAGCAGTACTTC. Its translation: CASSPYDRSYEQYF.